These 7 T cell receptor beta chains were all obtained from the same sample, sequenced in a study of spatial heterogeneity in lung cancer. TCRdb used MiXCR to reprocess the 5' RACE reads, holding one entry per CDR3 protein. The sample lists 80,000 to 95,000 distinct CDR3 sequences; approximately 8.2% were seen once. Time point specified: sample taken at primary tumor resection. Sequencing covered unsorted whole RNA taken from tumor, nontumor lung or frozen PBMC. Sequencing used PBMCs, obtained at surgery. These receptor sequences come from a male donor with early-stage non-small cell lung cancer.

This clonotype occurred a few times. The CDR3: CASSFESGGTRITDTQYF. The DNA of the CDR3 is TGTGCCAGCAGCTTCGAGTCCGGTGGGACTAGGATTACAGATACGCAGTATTTT. The chain links TRBV7-3 to TRBJ2-3; TRBD2 matches 8 bases. This CDR3 contains 18 residues. Germline-derived CDR1 and CDR2 are SGHTA and FQGTGA. The trim removed 3 bases at V and 3 bases at J, leaving 14 bases unmatched.

This clonotype has a count of ten or more. The V call is TRBV5-4, the J call TRBJ2-3, with TRBD2 matching over 8 bases. CDR3 length: 15 amino acids. Germline V gene lookup returns CDR1 SGHNT and CDR2 YYREEE (reference sequence). V lost 4 bases and J lost 2; bases outside the gene matches: 6. The CDR3 region has the DNA TGTGCCAGCAGCCGCCGGGGGGGAGTCACAGATACGCAGTATTTT. This encodes CASSRRGGVTDTQYF. Together with reference TRBV5-4 and TRBJ2-3, the CDR3 gives the full variable domain: ETGVTQSPTHLIKTRGQQVTLRCSSQSGHNTVSWYQQALGQGPQFIFQYYREEENGRGNFPPRFSGLQFPNYSSELNVNALELDDSALYLCASSRRGGVTDTQYFGPGTRLTVL.

Ten or more counts support this clonotype. The CDR3 DNA follows: TGTGCCAGCAGCCCTCTAGCGGCCTCCTACAATGAGCAGTTCTTC. This gives the protein CASSPLAASYNEQFF. The gene calls are TRBV7-3 and TRBJ2-1, with TRBD2 matching 7 bases. The CDR3 totals 15 residues. V shed 5 bases and J 0 bases; nucleotides not matched to a gene: 4. Per the germline V gene, CDR1 is SGHTA and CDR2 is FQGTGA.

This clonotype was seen ten or more times. V usage is TRBV29-1 and J usage is TRBJ1-4; the D gene is possibly TRBD1 (6 bases). Trimming left V 7 bases short and J 5 bases short, with 14 bases between. This CDR3 comprises 13 residues. CDR1 and CDR2 (germline): SQVTM, ANQGSEA. The CDR3 DNA sequence: TGCAGCGCTTACAGGGCAGCAAATGAAAAACTGTTTTTT. It is translated as CSAYRAANEKLFF. The full variable domain, its missing parts supplied by reference TRBV29-1 and TRBJ1-4, is SAVISQKPSRDICQRGTSLTIQCQVDSQVTMMFWYRQQPGQSLTLIATANQGSEATYESGFVIDKFPISRPNLTFSTLTVSNMSPEDSSIYLCSAYRAANEKLFFGSGTQLSVL.

This clonotype was found many times. The rearrangement links TRBV29-1 to TRBJ1-1; perhaps TRBD1 as D (5 bases). CDR1 and CDR2 from the germline V gene are SQVTM and ANQGSEA. The length of the CDR3 is 13 residues. V shed 6 bases and J shed 0 bases, with 11 bases lying between them. This CDR3 is CSVPTDMNTEAFF. Here the CDR3 DNA reads TGCAGCGTACCGACAGACATGAACACTGAAGCTTTCTTT.

The V and J genes are TRBV7-2 and TRBJ2-3, with D possibly TRBD2 on 5 matching bases. This CDR3 is built from 14 residues. Trimming removed 5 bases from V and 5 bases from J, with 14 bases in between. Germline-derived CDR1 and CDR2 are SGHTA and FQGNSA. The CDR3 region has the DNA TGTGCCAGCAGCCCAAGCCATGCGGGAGATACGCAGTATTTT. Translating it yields CASSPSHAGDTQYF. Full variable domain (rest looked up from reference TRBV7-2 and TRBJ2-3): GAGVSQSPSNKVTEKGKDVELRCDPISGHTALYWYRQSLGQGLEFLIYFQGNSAPDKSGLPSDRFSAERTGGSVSTLTIQRTQQEDSAVYLCASSPSHAGDTQYFGPGTRLTVL.

The gene calls are TRBV20-1 and TRBJ2-1, with 9 positions matching TRBD2. The CDR3 has 15 amino acids. CDR1 and CDR2 from the germline V gene are DFQATT and SNEGSKA (reference sequence). V gave up 0 bases and J gave up 7 bases; unmatched junction bases: 7. DNA of the CDR3: TGCAGTGCTAGAGATCCGATAGCGGGAGAGAATGAGCAGTTCTTC. Protein: CSARDPIAGENEQFF.